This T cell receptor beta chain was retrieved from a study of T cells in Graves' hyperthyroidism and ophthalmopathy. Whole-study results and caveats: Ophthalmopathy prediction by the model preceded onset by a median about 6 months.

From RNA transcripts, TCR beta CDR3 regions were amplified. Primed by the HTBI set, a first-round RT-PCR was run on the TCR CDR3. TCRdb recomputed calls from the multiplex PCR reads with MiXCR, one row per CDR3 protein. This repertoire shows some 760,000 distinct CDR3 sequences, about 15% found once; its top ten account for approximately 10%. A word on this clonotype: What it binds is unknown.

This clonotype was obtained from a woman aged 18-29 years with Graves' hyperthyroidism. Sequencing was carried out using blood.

CDR3: CASSQRPGSSSYNEQFF. The CDR3 bases are TGCGCCAGCAGCCAACGACCGGGATCTAGCTCCTACAATGAGCAGTTCTTC. V gene TRBV4-1 combines with J gene TRBJ2-1, with a weak D call TRBD2 (5 bases). The CDR3 is made up of 17 amino acids. Germline-derived CDR1 and CDR2 are MGHRA and YSYEKL. The ends were cut back, 2 bases at V and 0 bases at J, with 14 bases in the middle.